The 28 T cell receptor beta chains listed next were all sequenced from one sample in a study of T cell responses to AZD1222 COVID-19 vaccine. Assay: immunoSEQ multiplex PCR; the TCRdb copy retains only in-frame clones and omits some. The sample includes more than 150,000 clones, around nine tenths seen only once; the top ten take 25% to 30%. The source was peripheral blood, collected 28 days after the second AZD1222 dose. The source of these receptors is an adult who received the AZD1222 COVID-19 vaccine.

This clone was recorded a few times. The rearrangement joins TRBV9 to TRBJ2-7; D remains unclear. CDR1 is SGDLS, CDR2 YYNGEE, per germline. Trimming removed 4 bases at V and 2 bases at J, with 10 bases between. The length of the CDR3 is 13 residues. The CDR3 DNA reads as TGTGCCAGCAGCCCCAGTGGCGCCTACGAGCAGTACTTC. Encoded protein: CASSPSGAYEQYF.

The count of this clone is one. V is TRBV7-9 and J is TRBJ2-4; TRBD2 agrees at 10 bases. Germline trimming cut 5 bases from V and 15 bases from J; bases unmatched to any gene: 10. The length of the CDR3 is 13 residues. CDR1 and CDR2 (germline): SEHNR, FQNEAQ (reference sequence). The CDR3 reads CASSSGGANSPYF. CDR3 nucleotide sequence: TGTGCCAGCAGCAGCGGGGGGGCGAATTCCCCGTACTTC.

This rearrangement joins TRBV28 to TRBJ1-2, with TRBD1 matching 8 bases. The V gene end was trimmed by 2 bases and the J gene end by 4 bases; junction bases not matched to a gene: 6. This CDR3 is 15 amino acids long. Germline V gene sequence: CDR1 MDHEN, CDR2 SYDVKM. The CDR3 sequence: CASSLPDRVLYGYTF. The CDR3 region has the DNA TGTGCCAGCAGTTTACCGGACAGGGTCCTCTATGGCTACACCTTC.

V gene TRBV28 combines with J gene TRBJ2-7; D is possibly TRBD1 (6 bases). Per the germline V gene, CDR1 is MDHEN and CDR2 is SYDVKM. The V end was cut by 7 bases, the J end by 4 bases, with 17 bases between. CDR3 length: 14 residues. CDR3: CASTLADRTYEQYF. DNA of the CDR3: TGTGCCAGCACTTTGGCGGACAGAACTTACGAGCAGTACTTC.

The genes are TRBV6-1 and TRBJ2-3; 8 bases agree with TRBD1. The CDR3 runs to 16 residues. V shed 4 bases, J shed 3 bases, and the junction held 9 bases outside the gene matches. Germline V gene sequence: CDR1 MNHNS, CDR2 SASEGT. Here the CDR3 DNA reads TGTGCCAGCAGTGGACAGGTCGACAGGGGAACAGATACGCAGTATTTT. Amino acids: CASSGQVDRGTDTQYF.

The chain carries TRBV19 and TRBJ2-1, with TRBD2 matching 15 bases. The trim removed 7 bases at V and 2 bases at J, leaving 9 bases unmatched. Germline loops: CDR1 LNHDA, CDR2 SQIVND (reference sequence). The CDR3 sequence is 18 residues long. The CDR3 region is CASTKGLAGGRTYNEQFF. The DNA of the CDR3 is TGTGCCAGTACCAAGGGACTAGCGGGAGGTCGGACCTACAATGAGCAGTTCTTC.

This clone was recorded only once. The rearrangement links TRBV5-1 to TRBJ1-4; a weak D match, TRBD1 (5 bases). V lost 2 bases to trimming and J lost 4 bases, with 9 bases between them. Germline CDR1 reads SGHRS; CDR2 reads YFSETQ. This CDR3 contains 14 residues. The CDR3 bases are TGCGCCAGCAGCTTCCCGGGGCGTAATGAAAAACTGTTTTTT. Its translation: CASSFPGRNEKLFF.

V gene TRBV19 combines with J gene TRBJ2-7, with D perhaps matching TRBD2 (7 bases). Trimming pared 5 bases from V and 6 bases from J, leaving 17 bases between. CDR1 is LNHDA, CDR2 SQIVND, per germline (reference sequence). CDR3 size: 14 residues. CDR3 in DNA: TGTGCCAGTAGTGAAGGGGGGGCACACTCCGAGCAGTACTTC. Translation: CASSEGGAHSEQYF.

V and J are TRBV7-3 and TRBJ2-6; 9 bases are shared with TRBD1. This CDR3 has 14 amino acids. Germline CDR1 and CDR2: SGHTA and FQGTGA. The V segment lost 8 bases and the J segment 1 base; nucleotides outside the gene matches: 0. CDR3 region: CASGTGSGANVLTF. CDR3 nucleotide sequence: TGTGCCAGCGGGACAGGGTCTGGGGCCAACGTCCTGACTTTC.

The chain uses TRBV5-1 and TRBJ1-1, with 11 bases aligning to TRBD1. This CDR3 contains 16 residues. V trimming: 4 bases; J trimming: 0 bases; junction bases outside the gene matches: 5. Germline CDR1 and CDR2: SGHRS and YFSETQ. CDR3 loop: CASSPDRGPMNTEAFF. As DNA, the CDR3 is TGCGCCAGCAGCCCGGACAGGGGGCCAATGAACACTGAAGCTTTCTTT.

The chain links TRBV7-2 to TRBJ1-5; D unclear. Germline V gene data show CDR1 as SGHTA and CDR2 as FQGNSA. Trimming took off 1 base at V and 3 bases at J, with 10 bases between the two ends. The CDR3 runs to 15 residues. CDR3 in amino acids: CASSLDFGLNQPQHF. The CDR3 nucleotides read TGTGCCAGCAGCTTAGATTTCGGCCTCAATCAGCCCCAGCATTTT. Full variable domain (remainder filled in from reference TRBV7-2 and TRBJ1-5): GAGVSQSPSNKVTEKGKDVELRCDPISGHTALYWYRQSLGQGLEFLIYFQGNSAPDKSGLPSDRFSAERTGGSVSTLTIQRTQQEDSAVYLCASSLDFGLNQPQHFGDGTRLSIL.

The chain carries TRBV19 and TRBJ2-2; 7 bases align to TRBD2. This CDR3 comprises 14 residues. J lost 7 bases, V lost 5 bases, and 7 bases had no gene match. Per the germline V gene, CDR1 is LNHDA and CDR2 is SQIVND (reference sequence). The CDR3 loop reads CASSSPGGNGELFF. The CDR3 region has the DNA TGTGCCAGTAGTTCCCCCGGGGGGAACGGGGAGCTGTTTTTT.

The CDR3 DNA is TGCGCCAGCAGCTTTAGGACTAGCGGGAGAGTTGGCCAAGAGACCCAGTACTTC. Protein sequence: CASSFRTSGRVGQETQYF. This chain links TRBV5-1 with TRBJ2-5; 13 bases fit TRBD2. CDR1 SGHRS and CDR2 YFSETQ come from the germline V gene. The V and J ends lost 2 bases and 1 base, in that order; junction bases with no gene match: 8. The CDR3 is 18 amino acids.

CDR3 in DNA: TGTGCCAACTCCCGGACAGGGGACACTGAAGCTTTCTTT. Its translation: CANSRTGDTEAFF. The genes are TRBV2 and TRBJ1-1, with TRBD1 matching over 9 bases. The CDR3 has 13 residues. The ends lost 10 bases at V and 3 bases at J; junction bases unmatched: 6. CDR1 and CDR2 from the germline V gene are SNHLY and FYNNEI. Drawing the rest from reference TRBV2 and TRBJ1-1, the complete variable domain is EPEVTQTPSHQVTQMGQEVILRCVPISNHLYFYWYRQILGQKVEFLVSFYNNEISEKSEIFDDQFSVERPDGSNFTLKIRSTKLEDSAMYFCANSRTGDTEAFFGQGTRLTVV.

The chain has TRBV5-6 and TRBJ1-5; TRBD1 might be the D (5 bases). The ends were cut back, 0 bases at V and 5 bases at J, with 12 bases in the middle. The CDR3 contains 15 residues. Germline values: CDR1 SGHDT, CDR2 YYEEEE. The CDR3 bases are TGTGCCAGCAGCTTGGGACAGATGAAGGATCAGCCCCAGCATTTT. It encodes CASSLGQMKDQPQHF.

The chain recombines TRBV21-1 with TRBJ1-2; no DNA check was done on the table's D call, TRBD1. TRBV21-1 corresponds to a pseudogene. CDR3 length: 17 amino acids. As DNA, the CDR3 is TGTGCCAGCAGCACCCGACAGAACTCTACTACTAACTATGGCTACACCTTC. Translation gives CASSTRQNSTTNYGYTF.

The sample holds one count of this clone. The CDR3 nucleotides are TGTGCCAGCAGTCGGGGTCCTCTCGGAGTCACGAACACCGGGGAGCTGTTTTTT. As protein: CASSRGPLGVTNTGELFF. V gene TRBV27 combines with J gene TRBJ2-2; a possible D gene is TRBD2 (5 bases). Trimming shortened V by 5 bases and J by 0 bases, and 19 bases separated the two germline ends. The CDR3 is 18 amino acids. CDR1 is MNHEY, CDR2 SMNVEV, per germline (reference sequence).

V gene TRBV5-1 combines with J gene TRBJ2-2, with 12 bases aligning to TRBD2. Losses at the gene ends were 1 base for V and 1 base for J; bases not matched to a gene: 14. Germline V gene lookup returns CDR1 SGHRS and CDR2 YFSETQ. This CDR3 region has 21 residues. The DNA for the CDR3 is TGCGCCAGCAGCTTGCGACCCGGGGGGACTAGCGGGTTAAAGAACACCGGGGAGCTGTTTTTT. This gives the protein CASSLRPGGTSGLKNTGELFF.

This chain uses TRBV2 with TRBJ1-1, with D possibly matching TRBD1 (5 bases). Looked up from germline, CDR1 is SNHLY and CDR2 is FYNNEI. This CDR3 is 14 amino acids long. The V end was cut by 2 bases, the J end by 1 base, with 8 bases between. The DNA for the CDR3 is TGTGCCAGCAGTGAACGGGGGGGGAACACTGAAGCTTTCTTT. It yields the protein CASSERGGNTEAFF.

This clone was detected once. Here the CDR3 reads CASSPMGVGANQPQHF. CDR3 nucleotides: TGTGCCAGCAGCCCAATGGGGGTCGGGGCTAATCAGCCCCAGCATTTT. The chain links TRBV7-2 to TRBJ1-5; D possibly corresponds to TRBD1 (5 bases). Germline V lookup: CDR1 SGHTA, CDR2 FQGNSA. The length of the CDR3 is 16 residues. The V end lost 5 bases, the J end lost 4 bases, and 18 bases lay between the germline ends.

The chain has TRBV5-1 and TRBJ2-2; no firm D call. Trimming pared 0 bases from V and 0 bases from J, leaving 6 bases between. The CDR3 contains 15 residues. From germline, CDR1 is SGHRS and CDR2 YFSETQ. Here the CDR3 reads CASSLVPSNTGELFF. DNA of the CDR3: TGCGCCAGCAGCTTGGTTCCGTCGAACACCGGGGAGCTGTTTTTT.

This clone was observed a handful of times. The V call is TRBV11-3, the J call TRBJ2-3; D unresolved. CDR1 SGHNT and CDR2 YENEEA come from the germline V gene. Trimming stripped 3 bases from V and 5 bases from J, with 9 bases between. CDR3 length equals 13 residues. The CDR3 loop is CASSFNGEDTQYF. The CDR3 DNA reads TGTGCCAGCAGCTTTAATGGGGAAGATACGCAGTATTTT. Using reference TRBV11-3 and TRBJ2-3 for the parts outside the CDR3, the full variable domain is EAGVVQSPRYKIIEKKQPVAFWCNPISGHNTLYWYLQNLGQGPELLIRYENEEAVDDSQLPKDRFSAERLKGVDSTLKIQPAELGDSAVYLCASSFNGEDTQYFGPGTRLTVL.

The chain couples TRBV24-1 to TRBJ2-3, with D perhaps matching TRBD2 (5 bases). This CDR3 spans 16 amino acids. CDR1 is KGHDR, CDR2 SFDVKD, per germline. With 3 bases removed from V and 0 bases from J, the gap between germline ends came to 12 bases. The CDR3 nucleotides are TGTGCCACCAGTGATAGGCGAGGCGGGAGCACAGATACGCAGTATTTT. Amino acids: CATSDRRGGSTDTQYF.

J is TRBJ2-3 and V is TRBV7-2; perhaps TRBD1 as D (5 bases). The CDR3 is 16 residues long. Trimming pared 4 bases from V and 4 bases from J, leaving 18 bases between. Germline V CDR1 and CDR2: SGHTA, FQGNSA. The CDR3 sequence: CASSSSRQGNPDTQYF. DNA of the CDR3: TGTGCCAGCAGCTCTTCAAGGCAGGGTAACCCAGATACGCAGTATTTT.

The V call is TRBV9, the J call TRBJ1-4; 7 bases agree with TRBD1. Per germline, CDR1 SGDLS and CDR2 YYNGEE. The CDR3 is 13 residues long. Trimming cost V 3 bases and J 8 bases; bases outside gene matches: 4. The CDR3 DNA reads as TGTGCCAGCAGCGCGGGGACAGCCGAAAAACTGTTTTTT. Translated, it gives CASSAGTAEKLFF.

The chain combines TRBV28 with TRBJ2-1, with TRBD2 matching 15 bases. V shed 5 bases, J shed 8 bases, and the junction held 4 bases outside the gene matches. This CDR3 has 15 residues. The V gene's germline CDR1 is MDHEN and CDR2 SYDVKM. Written as DNA, the CDR3 is TGTGCCAGCAGTGGGACTAGCGGGAGGATATATGAGCAGTTCTTC. It codes for CASSGTSGRIYEQFF.

The CDR3 nucleotides read TGTGCCAGCAGGAACGGGGGGGCCCGCGGAAAACTGTTTTTT. Amino acids: CASRNGGARGKLFF. This chain links TRBV6-5 with TRBJ1-4; the D gene is possibly TRBD1 (6 bases). V gave up 6 bases and J gave up 10 bases, with 18 bases separating them. Germline V CDR1 and CDR2: MNHEY, SVGAGI. The CDR3 loop spans 14 amino acids.

DNA of the CDR3: TGTGCCAGCAGCCCGGGACAGGGAGGGCAAGAGACCCAGTACTTC. It translates to CASSPGQGGQETQYF. The chain has TRBV5-6 and TRBJ2-5, with 9 positions matching TRBD1. Germline assignment: CDR1 SGHDT and CDR2 YYEEEE. This CDR3 spans 15 amino acids. The V gene end was trimmed by 4 bases and the J gene end by 2 bases; junction bases not matched to a gene: 6.